A selection of T cell receptor beta chains follows, all from one sample in a study of Ad26.COV2.S vaccination and SARS-CoV-2 variants. Generated by immunoSEQ multiplex PCR, the TCRdb table keeps only in-frame clones and is missing some. Of fewer than 500,000 clones detected, around nine tenths appear once; the ten largest clones hold 10% to 15%. The sample here was peripheral blood, taken in a trial of Ad26.COV2.S vaccine versus placebo. All receptors come from a person between 18 and 65 years old who received the Ad26.COV2.S COVID-19 vaccine or a placebo. Both conserved end residues are part of each CDR3. D genes are given only for firm matches. Size is stated for part of the rows, as once, few or many counts, or as a class when the clone is expanded.

d_call j_call v_call clone_size cdr3_nt cdr3_aa
NA TRBJ1-6 TRBV5-1 NA TGCGCCAGCAGCTTGGGGCCGAGCTCCTATAATTCACCCCTCCACTTT CASSLGPSSYNSPLHF
NA TRBJ1-2 TRBV20-1 NA TGCAGTGCTAGTAGTACAGACTATGGCTACACCTTC CSASSTDYGYTF
TRBD1 TRBJ2-3 TRBV11-2 NA TGTGCCAGCAGCTTAGTGACAGGGGGCACAGATACGCAGTATTTT CASSLVTGGTDTQYF
TRBD2 TRBJ2-7 TRBV7-4 NA TGTGCCACGGGCGGGAGAACTTCCTCCTACGAGCAGTACTTC CATGGRTSSYEQYF
TRBD1 TRBJ2-2 TRBV28 NA TGTGCCAGCAGTTCCTCAAAGGGGACAGCCAACACCGGGGAGCTGTTTTTT CASSSSKGTANTGELFF
NA TRBJ1-4 TRBV6-5 NA TGTGCCAGCGGGGCTTTAATCGGACCGAATGAAAAACTGTTTTTT CASGALIGPNEKLFF
TRBD1 TRBJ1-2 TRBV4-3 NA TGCGCCAGCAGCCGCCGGGACAGGGGAAACTACTATGGCTACACCTTC CASSRRDRGNYYGYTF
TRBD2 TRBJ2-7 TRBV28 NA TGTGCCAGCATCTCCAGCGGGAGGACCTACGAGCAGTACTTC CASISSGRTYEQYF
NA TRBJ1-5 TRBV5-1 NA TGCGCCAGCAGCTTGGTGTCGTCAGACCGAACGCCCCAGCATTTT CASSLVSSDRTPQHF
NA TRBJ2-3 TRBV19 NA TGTGCCAGTAGTGGCCCGGGAGATACGCAGTATTTT CASSGPGDTQYF
TRBD2 TRBJ2-3 TRBV5-1 NA TGCGCCAGCAGCTTAGCGACTAGCGGGAACACAGATACGCAGTATTTT CASSLATSGNTDTQYF
NA TRBJ1-3 TRBV6-5 NA TGTGCCAGCAGTTACTCGAGTAGGGGATCTGGAAACACCATATATTTT CASSYSSRGSGNTIYF
NA TRBJ2-7 TRBV28 NA TGTGCCAGCAGTGTTGAGGAATCTGGGGAGCAGTACTTC CASSVEESGEQYF
NA TRBJ2-3 TRBV11-3 once TGTGCCAGCAGCACCGGGACGGCGAGCACAGATACGCAGTATTTT CASSTGTASTDTQYF
NA TRBJ2-7 TRBV7-3 NA TGTGCCAGCAGCTTAGGCGGGGCAGCCTACGAGCAGTACTTC CASSLGGAAYEQYF
TRBD1 TRBJ2-3 TRBV4-3 NA TGCGCCAGCAGCCACTCCGGGACAGGGGAATCCTATACGCAGTATTTT CASSHSGTGESYTQYF
NA TRBJ2-7 TRBV27 NA TGTGCCAGCACCAAATTAACGGGGGGGACAGGGAACCCCTACGAGCAGTACTTC CASTKLTGGTGNPYEQYF
TRBD1 TRBJ1-3 TRBV4-3 once TGCGCCAGCAGCCAAGACCCCAGGGGGTTAGGAAACACCATATATTTT CASSQDPRGLGNTIYF
NA TRBJ1-1 TRBV10-3 NA TGTGCCATCAGTGAGTCGGGGGGCCCTGAAGCTTTCTTT CAISESGGPEAFF
NA TRBJ2-7 TRBV5-4 NA TGTGCCAGCAGCCGTGACGCGGGCGGATACGAGCAGTACTTC CASSRDAGGYEQYF
NA TRBJ2-1 TRBV12-3/TRBV12-4 once TGTGCCAGCAGTTTAGGGACTTTGGGGGAGCAGTTCTTC CASSLGTLGEQFF
NA TRBJ1-3 TRBV7-2 NA TGTGCCAGCAGCTCGGGACATCACTCTGGAAACACCATATATTTT CASSSGHHSGNTIYF
TRBD1 TRBJ1-1 TRBV6-6 NA TGTGCCAGCAGCCCCAGCAACAGGGGTGGTACTGAAGCTTTCTTT CASSPSNRGGTEAFF
NA TRBJ1-1 TRBV2 NA TGTGCCAGCAGTAATAGCAACACTGAAGCTTTCTTT CASSNSNTEAFF
TRBD1 TRBJ1-1 TRBV27 NA TGTGCCAGCAGTCAATCCGGGACAGGGGGCACTGAAGCTTTCTTT CASSQSGTGGTEAFF
NA TRBJ1-2 TRBV19 NA TGTGCCAGTAGGGTATCCGGAGGCCAGGATGGCTACACCTTC CASRVSGGQDGYTF
TRBD1 TRBJ2-2 TRBV5-1 NA TGCGCCAGCAGCTTGTCGACAGGGGGATCGACCGGGGAGCTGTTTTTT CASSLSTGGSTGELFF
NA TRBJ1-3 TRBV11-2 NA TGTGCCAGCAGCAAGACAGGCTCTGGAAACACCATATATTTT CASSKTGSGNTIYF
TRBD2 TRBJ2-7 TRBV5-4 NA TGTGCCAGCAGCTTGTTAACTAGCGGGAGGTGGAACTACGAGCAGTACTTC CASSLLTSGRWNYEQYF
TRBD2 TRBJ2-1 TRBV4-1 NA TGCGCCAGCAGCCAACGGGGACTAGCGGGAGTACCCTACAATGAGCAGTTCTTC CASSQRGLAGVPYNEQFF
TRBD2 TRBJ2-3 TRBV7-2 NA TGTGCCAGCAGCTTACAAGCGGGAGGGTCAGATACGCAGTATTTT CASSLQAGGSDTQYF
NA TRBJ2-3 TRBV9 NA TGTGCCAGCAGCGTTCTTCCGGCAGATACGCAGTATTTT CASSVLPADTQYF
NA TRBJ2-1 TRBV7-9 NA TGTGCCAGCAGCTTTCGGCCTCCCAATGAGCAGTTCTTC CASSFRPPNEQFF
TRBD1 TRBJ2-3 TRBV2 NA TGTGCCAGCAGTCCACAGGGGGGCGAGGATACGCAGTATTTT CASSPQGGEDTQYF
NA TRBJ1-1 TRBV5-1 NA TGCGCCAGCAGCTTAAGGGACACGAACACTGAAGCTTTCTTT CASSLRDTNTEAFF
NA TRBJ2-2 TRBV7-2 NA TGTGCCAGCAGCTACCGGGACGGCTACACCGGGGAGCTGTTTTTT CASSYRDGYTGELFF
NA TRBJ2-3 TRBV4-3 NA TGCGCCAGCAGCCAAGGAGGCGGGAGCACAGATACGCAGTATTTT CASSQGGGSTDTQYF
NA TRBJ1-5 TRBV10-3 once TGTGCCATTTCCGGGACACAAGAACAGCCCCAGCATTTT CAISGTQEQPQHF
NA TRBJ1-4 TRBV5-4 NA TGTGCCAGCAGCTTGGGGGGTGAACGGGAAAAACTGTTTTTT CASSLGGEREKLFF
NA TRBJ2-7 TRBV11-2 NA TGTGCCAGCAGTACACTCACCACAGCCTACGAGCAGTACTTC CASSTLTTAYEQYF
NA TRBJ2-4 TRBV7-2 NA TGTGCCAGCAGCTTTTCTAGAGGGACTGCCAGCTTC CASSFSRGTASF
TRBD2 TRBJ2-7 TRBV7-6 NA TGTGCCAGCAGTCAGCGTTCTAGCGGGAGTGACTACGAGCAGTACTTC CASSQRSSGSDYEQYF
TRBD1 TRBJ2-5 TRBV29-1 NA TGCAGCGTTGGGTCAGGGGGCGGCGAGACCCAGTACTTC CSVGSGGGETQYF
NA TRBJ2-3 TRBV19 NA TGTGCCACCTCAAGGGACACATCCAACGAGGGGACGCAGTATTTT CATSRDTSNEGTQYF
NA TRBJ2-5 TRBV25-1 NA TGTGCCAGCAGTGGACAGTCTGAGCCCTGGGCCCAGTACTTC CASSGQSEPWAQYF
TRBD1 TRBJ2-3 TRBV5-6 NA TGTGCCAGCAGCTTGGCCAGGGGGCGGTTCACAGATACGCAGTATTTT CASSLARGRFTDTQYF
NA TRBJ1-5 TRBV4-1 once TGCGCCAGCAGCCATCTCCGGGGCCCCGATCAGCCCCAGCATTTT CASSHLRGPDQPQHF
NA TRBJ1-1 TRBV7-2 NA TGTGCCAGCAATCCAGACAGGCTGAACACTGAAGCTTTCTTT CASNPDRLNTEAFF
NA TRBJ2-2 TRBV7-9 NA TGTGCCAGCAGCTTAGGCACCGGGGAGCTGTTTTTT CASSLGTGELFF
NA TRBJ2-2 TRBV5-1 NA TGCGCCAGCAGCTTGGGACCGATTGACAGCAACACCGGGGAGCTGTTTTTT CASSLGPIDSNTGELFF
TRBD2 TRBJ2-7 TRBV10-3 NA TGTGCCATCACTCCAAATCCCGAGCGGGAGAGCTCCTACGAGCAGTACTTC CAITPNPERESSYEQYF
NA TRBJ2-1 TRBV12-3/TRBV12-4 NA TGTGCCAGCACCACCACCGGATACAATGAGCAGTTCTTC CASTTTGYNEQFF